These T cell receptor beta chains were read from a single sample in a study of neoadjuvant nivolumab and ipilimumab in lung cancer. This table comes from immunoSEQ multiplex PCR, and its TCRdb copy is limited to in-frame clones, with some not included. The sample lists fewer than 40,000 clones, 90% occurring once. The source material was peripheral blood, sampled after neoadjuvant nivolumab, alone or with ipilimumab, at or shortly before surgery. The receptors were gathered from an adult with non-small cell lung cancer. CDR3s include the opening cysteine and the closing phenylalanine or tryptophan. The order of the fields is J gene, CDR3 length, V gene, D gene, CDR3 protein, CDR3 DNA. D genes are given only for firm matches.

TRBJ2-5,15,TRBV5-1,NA,CASSLETQVSQTQYF,TGCGCCAGCAGCTTGGAGACACAGGTCAGCCAGACCCAGTACTTC
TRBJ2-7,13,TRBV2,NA,CASVGGASYEQYF,TGTGCCAGCGTCGGCGGCGCCTCCTACGAGCAGTACTTC
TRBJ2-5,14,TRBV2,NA,CARGVGGGQETQYF,TGTGCCAGGGGAGTAGGTGGCGGGCAAGAGACCCAGTACTTC
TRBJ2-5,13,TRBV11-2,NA,CASSLSNRETQYF,TGTGCCAGCAGCTTAAGTAACAGGGAGACCCAGTACTTC
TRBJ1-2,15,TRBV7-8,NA,CASSPRDTLRLGYTF,TGTGCCAGCAGCCCGCGGGACACCCTTCGCTTGGGCTACACCTTC
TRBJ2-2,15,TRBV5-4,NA,CASSPGVTNTGELFF,TGTGCCAGCAGCCCCGGGGTAACGAACACCGGGGAGCTGTTTTTT
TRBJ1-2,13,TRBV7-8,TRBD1,CASSLVTGGRYTF,TGTGCCAGCAGCTTAGTGACAGGGGGACGGTACACCTTC
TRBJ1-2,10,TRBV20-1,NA,CSAKKIGYTF,TGCAGTGCTAAAAAAATAGGCTACACCTTC
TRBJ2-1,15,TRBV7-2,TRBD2,CASSRASGGQHEQFF,TGTGCCAGCAGCCGGGCTAGCGGGGGTCAGCATGAGCAGTTCTTC
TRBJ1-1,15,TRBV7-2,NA,CASSLAEGAGLEAFF,TGTGCCAGCAGCTTAGCTGAAGGGGCGGGTCTTGAAGCTTTCTTT
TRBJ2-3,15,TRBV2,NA,CASSVGGGATDTQYF,TGTGCCAGCAGTGTAGGAGGGGGGGCAACAGATACGCAGTATTTT
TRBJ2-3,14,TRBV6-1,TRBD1,CASPGTGDEDTQYF,TGTGCCAGTCCCGGGACAGGGGATGAAGATACGCAGTATTTT
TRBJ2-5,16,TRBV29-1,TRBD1,CSVEVWTGSNQETQYF,TGCAGCGTTGAAGTCTGGACAGGGAGTAACCAAGAGACCCAGTACTTC
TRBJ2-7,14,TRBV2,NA,CASRARINSYEQYF,TGTGCCAGCAGGGCGCGTATTAACAGCTACGAGCAGTACTTC
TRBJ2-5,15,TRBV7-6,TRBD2,CASSTRTGREQTQYF,TGTGCCAGCAGCACAAGAACGGGGAGGGAGCAGACCCAGTACTTC
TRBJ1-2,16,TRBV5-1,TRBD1,CASSLNPQGDGYGYTF,TGCGCCAGCAGCCTCAATCCGCAGGGGGACGGCTATGGCTACACCTTC
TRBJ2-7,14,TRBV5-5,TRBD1,CASSLQGQAYEQYF,TGTGCCAGCAGCTTACAGGGACAGGCCTACGAGCAGTACTTC
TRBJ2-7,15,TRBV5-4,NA,CASSLGQSPDYEQYF,TGTGCCAGCAGCTTAGGACAATCCCCTGACTACGAGCAGTACTTC
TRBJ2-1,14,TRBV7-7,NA,CASSLVARSDEQFF,TGTGCCAGCAGCTTAGTTGCCAGAAGCGATGAGCAGTTCTTC
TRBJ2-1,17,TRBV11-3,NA,CASSLARAGPLLGEQFF,TGTGCCAGCAGCTTAGCGCGGGCAGGTCCATTACTGGGGGAGCAGTTCTTC
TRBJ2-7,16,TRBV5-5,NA,CASSLRSSTSSYEQYF,TGTGCCAGCAGCTTGAGGTCCAGCACGAGCTCCTACGAGCAGTACTTC
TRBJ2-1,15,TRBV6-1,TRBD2,CASSELAGSYNEQFF,TGTGCCAGCAGTGAACTAGCGGGGTCCTACAATGAGCAGTTCTTC
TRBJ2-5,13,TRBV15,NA,CATSRELQETQYF,TGTGCCACCAGCAGAGAACTACAAGAGACCCAGTACTTC